The sequence of this T cell receptor (beta chain) was determined in a study of OX40 agonist ivuxolimab in advanced cancers. The CDR3 loop spans 13 amino acids. Germline V gene lookup returns CDR1 SGHNT and CDR2 YYREEE (reference sequence). Trimming cost V 0 bases and J 4 bases, with 8 bases left between them. Measured with immunoSEQ multiplex PCR; TCRdb has only the in-frame clones, and not every one. The sample holds tens of thousands of clones, about 90% seen once. The V call is TRBV5-4, the J call TRBJ2-7; D uncertain. This sequence was found in an adult with an advanced solid tumor such as melanoma, head and neck, liver or kidney cancer. The specimen comprised CD4+ or CD8+ T cells sorted from blood, sampled in a trial of the OX40 agonist ivuxolimab. The CDR3 DNA is TGTGCCAGCAGCTTGGAGGGCCGTTACGAGCAGTACTTC. Encoded protein: CASSLEGRYEQYF.